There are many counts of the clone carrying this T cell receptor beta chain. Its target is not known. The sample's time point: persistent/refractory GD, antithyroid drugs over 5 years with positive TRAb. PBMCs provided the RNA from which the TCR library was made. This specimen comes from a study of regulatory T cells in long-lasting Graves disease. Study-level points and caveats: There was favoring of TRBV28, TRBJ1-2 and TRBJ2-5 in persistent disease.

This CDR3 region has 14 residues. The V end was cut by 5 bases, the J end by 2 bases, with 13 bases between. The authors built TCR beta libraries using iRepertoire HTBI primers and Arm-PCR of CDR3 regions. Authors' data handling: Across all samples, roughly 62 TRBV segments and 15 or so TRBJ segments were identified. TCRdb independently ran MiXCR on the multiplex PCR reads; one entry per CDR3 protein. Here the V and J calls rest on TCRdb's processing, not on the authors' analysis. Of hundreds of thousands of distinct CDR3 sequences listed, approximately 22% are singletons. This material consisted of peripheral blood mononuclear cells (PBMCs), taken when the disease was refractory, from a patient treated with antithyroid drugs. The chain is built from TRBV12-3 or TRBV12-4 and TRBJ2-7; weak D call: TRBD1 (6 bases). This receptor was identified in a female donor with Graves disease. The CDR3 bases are TGTGCCAGCAGTGTACAGGGCCTAACCTACGAGCAGTACTTC. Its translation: CASSVQGLTYEQYF.